This T cell receptor (beta chain) was captured in a study of CD8 T cells in Susac syndrome. Regarding the study as a whole: CD4+ T cell repertoires in Susac syndrome exhibited no evidence of clonal expansion.

Looked up from germline, CDR1 is SGDLS and CDR2 is YYNGEE. The CDR3 consists of 16 residues. Unmatched junction bases numbered 4, after V lost 0 bases and J lost 2 bases. Random hexamers primed reverse transcription of roughly 0.45 to 1 ug RNA. With immunoSEQ multiplex PCR, TCR beta CDR3 was amplified across 54 Vbeta and 13 Jbeta. TCRdb reanalysed the immunoSEQ multiplex PCR reads using MiXCR and keeps one entry per CDR3 protein. Of approximately 260,000 distinct CDR3 sequences in the sample, almost 97% were seen once. Concerning this clonotype: Its target is not known.

TCR beta sequencing was performed on blood CD8+ and CD4+ T cells. Sequencing was performed on CD4+ T cells from PBMCs. The receptor was isolated from a human donor with Susac syndrome. The chain couples TRBV9 to TRBJ2-3; 9 nucleotides line up with TRBD2. This CDR3 is CASSVVSGSFTDTQYF. As DNA, the CDR3 is TGTGCCAGCAGCGTAGTTAGCGGGAGTTTCACAGATACGCAGTATTTT.